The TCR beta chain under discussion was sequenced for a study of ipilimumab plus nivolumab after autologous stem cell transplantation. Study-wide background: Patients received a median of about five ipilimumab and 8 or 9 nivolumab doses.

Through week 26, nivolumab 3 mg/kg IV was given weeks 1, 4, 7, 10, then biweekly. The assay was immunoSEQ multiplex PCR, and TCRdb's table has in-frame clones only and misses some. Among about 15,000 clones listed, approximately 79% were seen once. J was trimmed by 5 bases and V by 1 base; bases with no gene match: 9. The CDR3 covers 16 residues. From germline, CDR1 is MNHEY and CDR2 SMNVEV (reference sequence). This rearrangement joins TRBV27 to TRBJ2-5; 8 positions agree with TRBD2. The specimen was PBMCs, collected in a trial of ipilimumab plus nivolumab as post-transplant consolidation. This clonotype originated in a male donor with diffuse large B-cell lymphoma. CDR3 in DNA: TGTGCCAGCAGTTTATTCCCCGGGGGGGCCGGGGAGACCCAGTACTTC. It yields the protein CASSLFPGGAGETQYF.